The clone carrying this TCR beta chain was detected ten times or more. Per the original data handling: Amplified reference gene primers provided the basis for estimating nucleated cell counts. Using immunoSEQ multiplex PCR, the repertoire was profiled, and TCRdb retains in-frame clones only, with some absent. The V and J calls and clone size were taken over from that table, and D and trimming were inferred from the DNA. The top ten hold 2% to 2.5% of the sample, which has some 270,000 clones, around 86% seen once. This specimen comes from a study of blood T cell repertoires in COVID-19. Across the study: The samples span acute and convalescent COVID-19 from the United States, Italy and Spain. T cells, B-cell-depleted T cells, or PBMCs provided the cDNA or gDNA that served as material.

The clonotype comes from a man over 45 with acute or convalescent COVID-19. What was sequenced was peripheral blood.

The CDR3, as DNA: TGTGCCAGCAGGGCCTCGGGACTCTTCAATTCACCCCTCCACTTT. It is translated as CASRASGLFNSPLHF. This sequence joins TRBV2 and TRBJ1-6, with D possibly TRBD1 on 5 matching bases. This CDR3 is built from 15 residues. The germline V gene has CDR1 SNHLY and CDR2 FYNNEI. Trimming stripped 6 bases from V and 7 bases from J, with 16 bases between.